The 5 T cell receptor beta chains reported below all come from one sample, sequenced in a study of CXCR3-negative and CXCR3-positive naive CD8 T cells. Through 5' RACE with UMI labels, the TRB cDNA libraries were prepared. Each CDR3 protein gets one entry in TCRdb, which reprocessed the 5' RACE reads and gives no DNA. The listing records roughly 50,000 distinct CDR3 sequences. Material: memory CD8+ T cells from blood. The receptor set was obtained from a human donor in good health. Some clones in this sample may be carry-over from other donors' samples.

V is TRBV7-6 and J is TRBJ2-2. CDR3 length: 14 amino acids. Germline loops: CDR1 SGHVS, CDR2 FNYEAQ. CDR3: CASSLDMVTGELFF.

The chain has TRBV6-4 and TRBJ2-1; TCRdb gives TRBD1 as the D gene, but with no DNA this cannot be confirmed. This CDR3 comprises 14 residues. Germline CDR1 MRHNA, CDR2 SNTAGT. This chain's CDR3 is CASSDSGTSNEQFF.

The chain joins TRBV28 to TRBJ1-2; TCRdb names TRBD1, which stays unverified in the absence of DNA. The CDR3 runs to 13 residues. CDR1 is MDHEN and CDR2 is SYDVKM in the germline V gene. CDR3 region: CASSLPGAYGYTF.

This rearrangement joins TRBV20-1 to TRBJ2-1; TCRdb gives TRBD2 as the D gene, but with no DNA this cannot be confirmed. This CDR3 has 16 amino acids. Germline CDR1 is DFQATT and CDR2 is SNEGSKA (reference sequence). This chain's CDR3 is CSARDRFAGSYNEQFF.

The V and J genes are TRBV28 and TRBJ2-7; the D call from TCRdb, TRBD1, cannot be confirmed without DNA. This CDR3 comprises 14 residues. Germline CDR1 MDHEN, CDR2 SYDVKM. The CDR3 region is CASSLRAGRDEQYF. The full variable domain, with the rest looked up from reference TRBV28 and TRBJ2-7, is DVKVTQSSRYLVKRTGEKVFLECVQDMDHENMFWYRQDPGLGLRLIYFSYDVKMKEKGDIPEGYSVSREKKERFSLILESASTNQTSMYLCASSLRAGRDEQYFGPGTRLTVT.